This T cell receptor beta chain was sequenced during a study of T-cell reconstitution after alpha-beta-depleted transplantation in children. This clonotype was seen only a few times. Preparing the TCRbeta library involved the use of unique molecular identifiers. TCRdb reanalysed the PCR reads using MiXCR and keeps one entry per CDR3 protein. The profile shows some 640,000 distinct CDR3 sequences, around a sixth of them singletons. This TCR derives from a human donor who donated a stem cell graft to a child with acute myeloid leukemia. The sequences come from PBMCs from the stem cell graft donor, collected from the stem cell graft.

The CDR3 region has the DNA TGTGCCAGAGATTATCCGCCCCAGCATTTT. Translating it yields CARDYPPQHF. The chain couples TRBV21-1 to TRBJ1-5. TRBV21-1 is a pseudogene. The CDR3 spans 10 residues.